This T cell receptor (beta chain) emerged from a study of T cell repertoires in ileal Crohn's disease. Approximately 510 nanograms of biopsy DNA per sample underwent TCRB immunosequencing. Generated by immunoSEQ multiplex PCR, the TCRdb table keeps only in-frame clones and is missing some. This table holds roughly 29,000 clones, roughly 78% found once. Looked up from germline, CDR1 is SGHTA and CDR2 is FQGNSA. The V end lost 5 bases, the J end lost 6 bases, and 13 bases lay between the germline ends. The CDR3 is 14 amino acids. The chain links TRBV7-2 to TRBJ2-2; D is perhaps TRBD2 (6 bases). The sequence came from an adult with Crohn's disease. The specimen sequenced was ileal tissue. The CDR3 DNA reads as TGTGCCAGCAGCGGGCGGGATTACCCCGGGGAGCTGTTTTTT. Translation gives CASSGRDYPGELFF.